Presented here are 24 T cell receptor beta chains from one specimen sequenced in a study of blood T cells in healthy people across ages (dated by TCRdb to between 2015 and 2016). Library preparation employed 5' RACE. TCRdb lists the instrument as Illumina HiSeq 2500. A second PCR of roughly 7 to 12 cycles was run with a J-beta primer mix and a sample-barcoded 5' primer. The public reads were reanalyzed by TCRdb: fastp trimming at Q25, MiXCR alignment, in-frame beta chains only. Every entry covers one CDR3 protein and lists the most common genes and DNA from its rows. The sample table shows about a million distinct CDR3 sequences, and roughly 43% are seen once. The ten largest clones capture around an eighth of the sample. The specimen was blood. These TCRs come from a man aged 25-45 years in good health.

V and J are TRBV4-2 and TRBJ1-4; D is possibly TRBD1 (5 bases). Germline CDR1 is LGHNA and CDR2 is YNFKEQ. The CDR3 totals 16 residues. Deletions cut 0 bases from V and 3 bases from J, with 11 bases between. The CDR3 nucleotides read TGTGCCAGCAGCCAAGAGCTTGCCAGGGCTAATGAAAAACTGTTTTTT. Translating gives CASSQELARANEKLFF.

This clonotype was seen more than once but under ten times. Written as DNA, the CDR3 is TGCGCCAGCAGCCAAGAGCCACAGGGGCTACACACTGAAGCTTTCTTT. Translating it yields CASSQEPQGLHTEAFF. This chain uses TRBV4-1 with TRBJ1-1, with 7 nucleotides matching TRBD1. Germline V gives CDR1 MGHRA, CDR2 YSYEKL. V was pared by 0 bases and J by 3 bases, with 7 bases of the junction left unmatched. CDR3 length: 16 amino acids.

V gene TRBV9 combines with J gene TRBJ2-3, with TRBD2 identical over 9 bases. Trimming at V came to 5 bases and at J to 1 base, leaving 5 bases not matched to a gene. Germline CDR1 reads SGDLS; CDR2 reads YYNGEE. This CDR3 region has 15 residues. This CDR3 reads CASSGSGGGTDTQYF. In DNA form, the CDR3 reads TGTGCCAGCAGTGGTAGCGGGGGAGGCACAGATACGCAGTATTTT. The full variable domain, rest sourced from reference TRBV9 and TRBJ2-3, is DSGVTQTPKHLITATGQRVTLRCSPRSGDLSVYWYQQSLDQGLQFLIQYYNGEERAKGNILERFSAQQFPDLHSELNLSSLELGDSALYFCASSGSGGGTDTQYFGPGTRLTVL.

This clonotype has at least ten counts. J is TRBJ2-7 and V is TRBV6-2 or TRBV6-3; D not certain. CDR1 is MNHEY and CDR2 is SVGEGT in the germline V gene. Trimming removed 6 bases from V and 3 bases from J, with 15 bases in between. CDR3 length: 14 residues. The CDR3 bases are TGTGCCAGCAGGGACCGCATGAGGAGCTACGAGCAGTACTTC. Encoded protein: CASRDRMRSYEQYF.

The chain is built from TRBV5-1 and TRBJ2-3; no clear D gene. Germline CDR1 reads SGHRS; CDR2 reads YFSETQ. Trimming stripped 2 bases from V and 3 bases from J, with 10 bases between. CDR3 length: 14 residues. DNA for the CDR3: TGCGCCAGCAGCTTCTCAGAAAAAACAGATACGCAGTATTTT. It encodes CASSFSEKTDTQYF.

This clonotype was seen a handful of times. The chain carries TRBV5-1 and TRBJ1-1, with 10 bases that match TRBD1. Germline V gene data show CDR1 as SGHRS and CDR2 as YFSETQ. Trimming cost V 3 bases and J 4 bases; bases outside gene matches: 6. The CDR3 is 15 amino acids. Here the CDR3 reads CASSSNGQGVTEAFF. The DNA of the CDR3 is TGCGCCAGCAGCTCGAACGGACAGGGGGTCACTGAAGCTTTCTTT. Together with reference TRBV5-1 and TRBJ1-1, the CDR3 gives the full variable domain: KAGVTQTPRYLIKTRGQQVTLSCSPISGHRSVSWYQQTPGQGLQFLFEYFSETQRNKGNFPGRFSGRQFSNSRSEMNVSTLELGDSALYLCASSSNGQGVTEAFFGQGTRLTVV.

For the CDR3, the DNA is TGTGCCAGCAGCTTTATAGACACTGAAGCTTTCTTT. This codes for CASSFIDTEAFF. This chain links TRBV7-9 with TRBJ1-1; D remains unclear. Germline V gives CDR1 SEHNR, CDR2 FQNEAQ (reference sequence). CDR3 length: 12 amino acids. V was pared by 3 bases and J by 3 bases, with 5 bases between.

The chain couples TRBV24-1 to TRBJ2-7; 7 bases match TRBD1. The J call could be wrong; TRBJ2-5 is a better fit for the DNA end. The CDR3 is made up of 16 amino acids. The germline CDR1 and CDR2 sequences are KGHDR and SFDVKD. In DNA, the CDR3 is TGTGCCACCAGTGGGAGTAACACAGGGGTGAGAGAGACCCAGTACTTC. This translates into CATSGSNTGVRETQYF.

This clonotype showed up just a few times. The V and J genes are TRBV6-5 and TRBJ2-5; 8 bases line up with TRBD2. This CDR3 is 15 amino acids long. Trimming at V came to 2 bases and at J to 4 bases, leaving 6 bases not matched to a gene. Germline CDR1 and CDR2: MNHEY and SVGAGI. The CDR3 nucleotides are TGTGCCAGCAGTTACCGACGGACTAGCAGAGAGACCCAGTACTTC. This gives the protein CASSYRRTSRETQYF.

The chain combines TRBV20-1 with TRBJ2-1, with D unclear. Germline loops: CDR1 DFQATT, CDR2 SNEGSKA (reference sequence). The CDR3 spans 16 residues. V lost 0 bases and J lost 6, with 18 bases in between. This CDR3 reads CSARELGSTRLNEQFF. CDR3 nucleotide sequence: TGCAGTGCTAGAGAATTAGGGTCCACTCGCCTCAATGAGCAGTTCTTC.

The rearrangement links TRBV18 to TRBJ1-5, with 8 bases identical to TRBD1. V dropped 1 base and J dropped 8; count of bases not matched to a gene: 7. The CDR3 runs to 15 residues. CDR1 and CDR2 (germline): KGHSH, LQKENI. This CDR3 is CASSPQQGEGEPQHF. The CDR3 DNA reads as TGTGCCAGCTCACCACAACAGGGGGAAGGTGAGCCCCAGCATTTT.

This chain uses TRBV29-1 with TRBJ1-3; D unresolved. The CDR3 has 14 residues. V was clipped by 1 base and J by 0 bases, with 7 bases between them. Germline-derived CDR1 and CDR2 are SQVTM and ANQGSEA. CDR3 in amino acids: CSVEGAHSGNTIYF. Here the CDR3 DNA reads TGCAGCGTTGAAGGGGCTCACTCTGGAAACACCATATATTTT.

This clonotype has more than one count but fewer than ten. The gene calls are TRBV7-9 and TRBJ2-3; D possibly corresponds to TRBD2 (6 bases). V lost 5 bases and J 3 bases, leaving 12 bases between the germline ends. CDR3 length: 14 amino acids. Germline CDR1 is SEHNR and CDR2 is FQNEAQ (reference sequence). The CDR3 DNA follows: TGTGCCAGCAGCCCCCGACTAGAAACAGATACGCAGTATTTT. Translation gives CASSPRLETDTQYF.

Only a few counts were recorded for this clonotype. The chain employs TRBV6-2 or TRBV6-3 and TRBJ2-3; 13 nucleotides align to TRBD2. The V gene end was trimmed by 6 bases and the J gene end by 0 bases; junction bases not matched to a gene: 12. CDR1 and CDR2 from the germline V gene are MNHEY and SVGEGT. This CDR3 has 19 residues. The CDR3 nucleotides read TGTGCCAGCAGCCCAGGACTAGCGGGGGAGTTCTCTAGCACAGATACGCAGTATTTT. Translated: CASSPGLAGEFSSTDTQYF.

J is TRBJ2-7 and V is TRBV15; tentatively, D is TRBD1 or TRBD2 (5 bases each). The CDR3 runs to 13 residues. CDR1 is LNHNV and CDR2 is YYDKDF in the germline V gene (reference sequence). Trimming removed 5 bases from V and 1 base from J, with 9 bases in between. The CDR3 here is CATSPGASYEQYF. CDR3 coding DNA: TGTGCCACCAGCCCCGGGGCGTCCTACGAGCAGTACTTC.

The table lists this clonotype with a few counts. V usage is TRBV18 and J usage is TRBJ2-1; D gene ambiguous. Germline values: CDR1 KGHSH, CDR2 LQKENI. The CDR3 has 14 residues. Deletions cut 0 bases from V and 8 bases from J, with 11 bases between. CDR3 sequence: CASSPPYLGHEQFF. The DNA for the CDR3 is TGTGCCAGCTCACCACCGTACCTAGGGCATGAGCAGTTCTTC.

This clonotype was recorded a few times. The CDR3: CASSPTRGDIGEQFF. DNA of the CDR3: TGTGCCAGCAGCCCAACTAGGGGGGATATAGGTGAGCAGTTCTTC. The chain links TRBV7-2 to TRBJ2-1, with D perhaps being TRBD1 or TRBD2 (6 bases each). Germline V gene data show CDR1 as SGHTA and CDR2 as FQGNSA. The CDR3 is made up of 15 amino acids. Deletions cut 5 bases from V and 9 bases from J, with 20 bases between.

The table lists this clonotype with a few counts. V is TRBV7-9 and J is TRBJ2-7, with 7 bases matching TRBD1. The CDR3 spans 16 residues. CDR1 and CDR2 from the germline V gene are SEHNR and FQNEAQ (reference sequence). The junction had 13 bases not matched to a gene; V was cut back by 6 bases and J by 2 bases. The CDR3 nucleotides are TGTGCCAGCAGTCCCATGTCACCGGGACAGACCTACGAGCAGTACTTC. Protein sequence: CASSPMSPGQTYEQYF.

The V gene is TRBV7-9, the J gene TRBJ2-1; D may be TRBD1 (7 bases). Deletions cut 6 bases from V and 6 bases from J, with 15 bases between. Germline CDR1 reads SEHNR; CDR2 reads FQNEAQ (reference sequence). The CDR3 has 14 amino acids. CDR3 region: CASSPPEGANEQFF. In DNA form, the CDR3 reads TGTGCCAGCAGTCCACCGGAGGGGGCCAATGAGCAGTTCTTC.

Only a few counts were recorded for this clonotype. The chain combines TRBV6-2 or TRBV6-3 with TRBJ2-3; possibly TRBD1 for D (5 bases). Trimming left V 9 bases short and J 5 bases short, with 15 bases between. The CDR3 loop spans 13 amino acids. Germline lookup yields CDR1 MNHEY and CDR2 SVGEGT. The CDR3 DNA follows: TGTGCCAGTGCTGTACCAGGGCAAGATACGCAGTATTTT. It yields the protein CASAVPGQDTQYF.

In this sample, this clonotype turned up a few times. The chain joins TRBV24-1 to TRBJ1-2; unclear D gene. The CDR3 extends over 13 amino acids. The ends were cut back, 2 bases at V and 8 bases at J, with 11 bases in the middle. Germline V gene sequence: CDR1 KGHDR, CDR2 SFDVKD. Here the CDR3 reads CATSDSQTRGYTF. CDR3 in DNA: TGTGCCACCAGTGATTCGCAAACGAGGGGCTACACCTTC.

This chain links TRBV2 with TRBJ2-2; TRBD2 is a possible D gene (5 bases). The length of the CDR3 is 16 residues. Trimming removed 0 bases at V and 7 bases at J, with 15 bases between. The germline gives CDR1 SNHLY, CDR2 FYNNEI. CDR3 bases: TGTGCCAGCAGTGAAGCGCCGACAAATGCGGGCGGGGAGCTGTTTTTT. Translation: CASSEAPTNAGGELFF.

The table lists this clonotype with a few counts. For the CDR3, the DNA is TGTGCCAGCAGCCAAGAGGGGGCAGGGGGCAATGAGCAGTTCTTC. Encoded protein: CASSQEGAGGNEQFF. This chain uses TRBV3-1 with TRBJ2-1; 7 bases are shared with TRBD1. The CDR3 spans 15 residues. The ends lost 0 bases at V and 6 bases at J; junction bases unmatched: 5. Germline assignment: CDR1 LGHDT and CDR2 YNNKEL (reference sequence).

V and J are TRBV18 and TRBJ2-6, with 7 bases fitting TRBD2. The CDR3 totals 16 residues. Germline V gene lookup returns CDR1 KGHSH and CDR2 LQKENI. J gave up 2 bases and V 3 bases, and 4 bases lay outside the gene matches. CDR3 DNA sequence: TGTGCCAGCTCACCCACAGCGGGAACTGGGGCCAACGTCCTGACTTTC. The encoded protein is CASSPTAGTGANVLTF.